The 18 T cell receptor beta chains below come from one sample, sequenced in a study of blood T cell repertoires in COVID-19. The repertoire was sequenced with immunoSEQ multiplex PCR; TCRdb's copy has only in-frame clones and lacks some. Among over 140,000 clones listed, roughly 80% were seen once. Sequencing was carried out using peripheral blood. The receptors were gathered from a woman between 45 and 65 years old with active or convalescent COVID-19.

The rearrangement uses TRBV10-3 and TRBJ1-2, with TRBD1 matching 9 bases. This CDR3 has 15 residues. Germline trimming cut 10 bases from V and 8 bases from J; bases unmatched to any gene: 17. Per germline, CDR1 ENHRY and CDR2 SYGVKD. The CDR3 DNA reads TGTGCCACCCTTGTAGGTTCGGGACAGGGAGGGGGCTACACCTTC. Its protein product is CATLVGSGQGGGYTF.

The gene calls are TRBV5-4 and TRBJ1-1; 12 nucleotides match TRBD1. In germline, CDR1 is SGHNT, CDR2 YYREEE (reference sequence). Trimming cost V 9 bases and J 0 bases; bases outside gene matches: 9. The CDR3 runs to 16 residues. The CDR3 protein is CAIPGQGAKVNTEAFF. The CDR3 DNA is TGTGCCATACCGGGACAGGGGGCAAAAGTGAACACTGAAGCTTTCTTT.

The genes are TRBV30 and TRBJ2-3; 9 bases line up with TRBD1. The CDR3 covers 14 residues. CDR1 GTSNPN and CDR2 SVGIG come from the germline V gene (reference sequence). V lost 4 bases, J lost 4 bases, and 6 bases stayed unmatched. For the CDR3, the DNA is TGTGCCTGGATGGACAGGGGTTTCGCAGATACGCAGTATTTT. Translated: CAWMDRGFADTQYF.

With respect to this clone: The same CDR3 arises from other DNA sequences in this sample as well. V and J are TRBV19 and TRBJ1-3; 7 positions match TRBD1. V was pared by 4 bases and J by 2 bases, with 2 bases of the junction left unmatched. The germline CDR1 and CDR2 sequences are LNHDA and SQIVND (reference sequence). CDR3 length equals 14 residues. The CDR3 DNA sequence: TGTGCCAGTAGTACCACAGGGGCTGGAAACACCATATATTTT. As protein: CASSTTGAGNTIYF.

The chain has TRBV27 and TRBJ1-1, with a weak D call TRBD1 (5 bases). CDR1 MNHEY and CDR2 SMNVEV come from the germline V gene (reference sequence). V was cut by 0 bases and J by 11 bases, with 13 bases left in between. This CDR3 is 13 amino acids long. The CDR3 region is CASSLSGAGRAFF. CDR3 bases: TGTGCCAGCAGTTTATCAGGGGCAGGTCGGGCTTTCTTT.

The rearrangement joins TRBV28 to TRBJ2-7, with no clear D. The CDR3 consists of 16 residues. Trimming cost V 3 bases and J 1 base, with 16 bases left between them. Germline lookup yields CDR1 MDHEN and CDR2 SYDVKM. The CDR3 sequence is CASSFALALRSYEQYF. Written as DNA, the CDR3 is TGTGCCAGCAGTTTTGCTCTTGCACTGAGATCCTACGAGCAGTACTTC.

The CDR3 sequence is CASRPTVNYGYTF. DNA of the CDR3: TGTGCCAGCAGGCCAACAGTAAACTATGGCTACACCTTC. This chain links TRBV6-5 with TRBJ1-2, with no clear D. Germline-derived CDR1 and CDR2 are MNHEY and SVGAGI. The CDR3 covers 13 residues. V was cut by 6 bases and J by 2 bases, with 10 bases left in between.

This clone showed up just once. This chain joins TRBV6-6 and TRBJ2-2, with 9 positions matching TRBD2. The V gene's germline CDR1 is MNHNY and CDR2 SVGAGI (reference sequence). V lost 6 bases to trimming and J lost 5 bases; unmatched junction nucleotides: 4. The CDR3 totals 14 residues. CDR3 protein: CASRGLARTGELFF. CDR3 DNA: TGTGCCAGCAGGGGACTAGCAAGAACCGGGGAGCTGTTTTTT.

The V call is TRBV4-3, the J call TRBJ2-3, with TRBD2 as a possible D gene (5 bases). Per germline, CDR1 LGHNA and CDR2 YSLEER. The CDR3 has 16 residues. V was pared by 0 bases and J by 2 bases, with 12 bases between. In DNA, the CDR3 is TGCGCCAGCAGCCAAGATCGGGGTGGTCCCACAGATACGCAGTATTTT. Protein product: CASSQDRGGPTDTQYF.

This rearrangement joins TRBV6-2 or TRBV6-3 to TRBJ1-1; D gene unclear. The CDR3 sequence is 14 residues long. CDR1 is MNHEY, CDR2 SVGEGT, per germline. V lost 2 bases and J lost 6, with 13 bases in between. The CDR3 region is CASSYIQEIAEAFF. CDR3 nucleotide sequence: TGTGCCAGCAGTTACATCCAAGAGATAGCTGAAGCTTTCTTT.

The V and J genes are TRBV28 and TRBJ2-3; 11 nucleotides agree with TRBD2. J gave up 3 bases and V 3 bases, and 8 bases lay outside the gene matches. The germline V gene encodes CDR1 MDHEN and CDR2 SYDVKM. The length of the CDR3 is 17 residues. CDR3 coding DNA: TGTGCCAGCAGTTTCTTTCCTAGCGGGAGGCGGACAGATACGCAGTATTTT. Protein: CASSFFPSGRRTDTQYF.

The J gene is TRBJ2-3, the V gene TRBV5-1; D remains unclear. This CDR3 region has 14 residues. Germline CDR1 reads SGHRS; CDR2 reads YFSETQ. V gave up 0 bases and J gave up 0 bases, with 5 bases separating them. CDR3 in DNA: TGCGCCAGCAGCTTGGCTCTTAGCACAGATACGCAGTATTTT. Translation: CASSLALSTDTQYF.

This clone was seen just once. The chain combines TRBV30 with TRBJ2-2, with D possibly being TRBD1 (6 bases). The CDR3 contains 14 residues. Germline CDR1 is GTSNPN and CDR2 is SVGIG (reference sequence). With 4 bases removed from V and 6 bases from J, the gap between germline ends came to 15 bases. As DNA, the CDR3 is TGTGCCTGGACTATAACAGGGTTCGCCGGGGAGCTGTTTTTT. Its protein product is CAWTITGFAGELFF.

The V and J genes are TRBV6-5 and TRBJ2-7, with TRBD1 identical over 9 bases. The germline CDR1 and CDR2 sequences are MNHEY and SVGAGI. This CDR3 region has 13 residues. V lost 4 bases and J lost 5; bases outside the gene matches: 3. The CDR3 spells CASSLDRGDEQYF. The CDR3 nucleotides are TGTGCCAGCAGTTTGGACAGGGGAGACGAGCAGTACTTC.

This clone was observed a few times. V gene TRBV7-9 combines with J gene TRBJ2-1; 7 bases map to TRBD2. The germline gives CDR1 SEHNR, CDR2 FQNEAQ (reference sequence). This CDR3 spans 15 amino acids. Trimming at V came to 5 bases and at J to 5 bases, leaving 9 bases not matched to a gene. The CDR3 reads CASSQSGKKHNEQFF. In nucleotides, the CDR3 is TGTGCCAGCAGCCAGAGCGGGAAAAAACACAATGAGCAGTTCTTC.

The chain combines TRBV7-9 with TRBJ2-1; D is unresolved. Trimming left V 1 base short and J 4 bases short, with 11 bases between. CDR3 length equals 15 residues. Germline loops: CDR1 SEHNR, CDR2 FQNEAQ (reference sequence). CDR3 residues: CASSLGSGFYNEQFF. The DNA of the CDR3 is TGTGCCAGCAGCTTAGGGTCCGGGTTTTACAATGAGCAGTTCTTC.

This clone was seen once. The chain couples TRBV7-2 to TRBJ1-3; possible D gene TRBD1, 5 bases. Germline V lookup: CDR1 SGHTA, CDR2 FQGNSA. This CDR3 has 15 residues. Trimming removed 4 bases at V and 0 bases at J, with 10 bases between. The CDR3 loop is CASSWSGNSGNTIYF. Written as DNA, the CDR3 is TGTGCCAGCAGCTGGTCAGGGAACTCTGGAAACACCATATATTTT.

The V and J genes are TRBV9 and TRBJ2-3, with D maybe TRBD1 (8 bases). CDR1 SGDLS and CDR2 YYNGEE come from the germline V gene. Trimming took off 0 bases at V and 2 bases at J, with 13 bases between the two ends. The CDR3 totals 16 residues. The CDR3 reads CASSVGTGRATDTQYF. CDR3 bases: TGTGCCAGCAGCGTAGGGACAGGGAGGGCCACAGATACGCAGTATTTT. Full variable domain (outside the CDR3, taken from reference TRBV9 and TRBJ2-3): DSGVTQTPKHLITATGQRVTLRCSPRSGDLSVYWYQQSLDQGLQFLIQYYNGEERAKGNILERFSAQQFPDLHSELNLSSLELGDSALYFCASSVGTGRATDTQYFGPGTRLTVL.